The T cell receptor beta chain under discussion was sequenced for a study of cytomegalovirus exposure and HLA in healthy donors. Study-level points and caveats: The authors listed 150 to 200 TCR beta chains as cytomegalovirus-associated.

With respect to this clone: Its antigen is not identified.

The data were produced by immunoSEQ multiplex PCR, yet TCRdb's version contains in-frame clones alone and is incomplete. This table holds 75,000 to 90,000 clones, about 96% found once. V was pared by 8 bases and J by 4 bases, with 20 bases between. The CDR3 totals 15 residues. Germline CDR1 is MDHEN and CDR2 is SYDVKM. The TCR comes from a man aged 18-30 years in good health and CMV-seropositive. This chain uses TRBV28 with TRBJ1-1, with D possibly being TRBD1 (6 bases). The source material was PBMCs. The CDR3 loop reads CASSLGGARGTEAFF. DNA of the CDR3: TGTGCCAGCTCCTTGGGGGGGGCGCGGGGCACTGAAGCTTTCTTT.